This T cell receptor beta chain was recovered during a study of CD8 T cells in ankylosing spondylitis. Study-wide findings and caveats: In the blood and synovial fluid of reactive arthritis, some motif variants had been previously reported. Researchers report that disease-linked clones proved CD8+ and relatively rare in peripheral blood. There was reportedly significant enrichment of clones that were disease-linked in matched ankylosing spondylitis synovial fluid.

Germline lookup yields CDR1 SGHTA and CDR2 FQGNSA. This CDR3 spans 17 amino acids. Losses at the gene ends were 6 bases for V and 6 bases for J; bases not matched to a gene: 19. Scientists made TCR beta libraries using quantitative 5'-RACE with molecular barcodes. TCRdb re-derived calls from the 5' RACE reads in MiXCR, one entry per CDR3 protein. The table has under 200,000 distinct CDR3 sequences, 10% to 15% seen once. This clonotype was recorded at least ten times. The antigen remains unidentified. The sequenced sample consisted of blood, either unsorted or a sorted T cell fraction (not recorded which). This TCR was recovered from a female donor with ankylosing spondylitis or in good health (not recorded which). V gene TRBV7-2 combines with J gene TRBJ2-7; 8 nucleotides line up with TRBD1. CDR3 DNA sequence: TGTGCCAGCAGTCTTTTAATCTCTTCCGCAGGGGGCGGCGAGCAGTACTTC. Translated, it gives CASSLLISSAGGGEQYF.